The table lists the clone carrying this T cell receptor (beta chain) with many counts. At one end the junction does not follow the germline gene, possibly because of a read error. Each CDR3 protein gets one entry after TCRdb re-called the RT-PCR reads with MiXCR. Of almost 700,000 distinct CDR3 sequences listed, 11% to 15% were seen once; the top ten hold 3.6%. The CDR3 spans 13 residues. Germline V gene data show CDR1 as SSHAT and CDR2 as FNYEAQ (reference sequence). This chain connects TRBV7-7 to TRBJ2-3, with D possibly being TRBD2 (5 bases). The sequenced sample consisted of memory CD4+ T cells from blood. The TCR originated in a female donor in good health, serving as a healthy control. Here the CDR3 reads CASSLARGDTQYF. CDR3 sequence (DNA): TGTGCTAGCAGCTTAGCCCGGGGAGATACGCAGTATTTT.